This TCR beta chain was sequenced in a study of CD8+CD57+ T cells in acquired aplastic anemia. There are a few counts of this clonotype. The CDR3 does not close with the conserved phenylalanine or tryptophan, likely indicating a read error. Researchers used genomic DNA as the template to profile TCR beta VDJ and CDR3. Using its own MiXCR run on the reads, TCRdb lists one record per CDR3 protein. The sample gives about 400,000 distinct CDR3 sequences, roughly 68% of which show up once; 3.5% to 4.5% is in the top ten. The CDR3 length is 17 residues. Germline V lookup: CDR1 LNHDA, CDR2 SQIVND (reference sequence).

The chain links TRBV19 to TRBJ1-1, with TRBD1 as a possible D gene (5 bases). Input material: sorted CD4+, CD8+, or CD8+CD57+ T cells (not recorded which) from PBMCs. This receptor was taken from a human donor in good health, serving as a control. CDR3 loop: CASREHGQGPGNTKAFL. The CDR3 region has the DNA TGTGCCAGTAGGGAACACGGACAAGGCCCGGGGAACACTAAAGCTTTCTTA.